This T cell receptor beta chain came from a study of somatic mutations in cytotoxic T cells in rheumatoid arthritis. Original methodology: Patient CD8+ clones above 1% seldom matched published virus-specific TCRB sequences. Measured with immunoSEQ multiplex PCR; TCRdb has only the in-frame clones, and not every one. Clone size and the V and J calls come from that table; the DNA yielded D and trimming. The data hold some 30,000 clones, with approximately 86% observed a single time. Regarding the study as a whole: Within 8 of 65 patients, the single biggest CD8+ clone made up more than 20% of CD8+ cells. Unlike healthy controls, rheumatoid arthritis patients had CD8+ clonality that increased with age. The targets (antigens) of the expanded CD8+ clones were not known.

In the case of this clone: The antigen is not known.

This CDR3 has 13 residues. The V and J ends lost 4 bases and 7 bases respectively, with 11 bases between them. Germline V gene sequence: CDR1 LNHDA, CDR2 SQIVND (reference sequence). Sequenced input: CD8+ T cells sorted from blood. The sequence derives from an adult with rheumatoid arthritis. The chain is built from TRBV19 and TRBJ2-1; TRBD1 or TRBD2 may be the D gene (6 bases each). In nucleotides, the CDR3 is TGTGCCAGTAGTAACAGGGCGGGAAATGAGCAGTTCTTC. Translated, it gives CASSNRAGNEQFF.